The clone carrying this T cell receptor (beta chain) was recorded many times. No antigen is known for it. The TCRbeta library was prepared with unique molecular identifiers. From the PCR reads, TCRdb called clonotypes with MiXCR, one entry per CDR3 protein. Of 450,000 to 600,000 distinct CDR3 sequences listed, about 10% are singletons. The data belong to a study of T-cell reconstitution after alpha-beta-depleted transplantation in children. Study conclusions and caveats: T-cell numbers and diversity, one year after transplant, stemmed largely from T cells that were newly produced. Several hundred expanded graft clones reportedly were the source of alpha-beta T cells about two months after transplant. Several patients had high TCRbeta diversity at day 60; it came from surviving recipient T cells and thymic progenitors.

Sequences were derived from PBMCs, sampled before TCRalphabeta/CD19-depleted stem cell transplant. The source of this sequence is a child between 2 and 9 years old with inherited bone marrow failure, due to receive a stem cell transplant.

For the CDR3, the DNA is TGTGCCAGCAGCCCGTACCGACAGGGACTTTATCAGCCCCAGCATTTT. Its protein product is CASSPYRQGLYQPQHF. The rearrangement joins TRBV2 to TRBJ1-5; 7 positions match TRBD1. Looked up from germline, CDR1 is SNHLY and CDR2 is FYNNEI. The CDR3 runs to 16 residues. After removal of 6 bases from V and 5 bases from J, the junction contained 13 bases not matched to a gene.